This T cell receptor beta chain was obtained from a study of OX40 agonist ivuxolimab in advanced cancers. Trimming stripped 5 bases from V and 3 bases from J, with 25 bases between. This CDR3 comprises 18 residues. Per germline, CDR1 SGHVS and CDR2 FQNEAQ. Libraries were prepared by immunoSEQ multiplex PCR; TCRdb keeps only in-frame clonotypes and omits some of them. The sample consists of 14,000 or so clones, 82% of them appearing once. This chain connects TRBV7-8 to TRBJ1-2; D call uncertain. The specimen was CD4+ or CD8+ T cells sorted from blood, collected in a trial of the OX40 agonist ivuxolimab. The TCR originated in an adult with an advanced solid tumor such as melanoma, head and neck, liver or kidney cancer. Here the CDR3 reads CASSHTPGGKAEYYGYTF. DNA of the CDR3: TGTGCCAGCAGCCATACCCCGGGAGGTAAGGCTGAATACTATGGCTACACCTTC.